These 9 T cell receptor beta chains came from one sample sequenced in a study of blood T cell repertoires in COVID-19. Sequencing was performed with immunoSEQ multiplex PCR; in TCRdb, only in-frame clones are kept and a portion is missing. The repertoire holds 98,000 or so clones, with 85% to 90% as singletons. The sequencing input was peripheral blood. The receptors were sampled from a human donor in a cohort sampled during active COVID-19.

This clone was recorded only once. The chain combines TRBV7-3 with TRBJ1-2, with a possible D match to TRBD1 (6 bases). This CDR3 contains 13 residues. Trimming took off 7 bases at V and 4 bases at J, with 13 bases between the two ends. Germline loops: CDR1 SGHTA, CDR2 FQGTGA. The CDR3 sequence is CASTPGTLYGYTF. As DNA, the CDR3 is TGTGCCAGCACCCCAGGGACACTCTATGGCTACACCTTC.

This chain joins TRBV4-3 and TRBJ2-7; weak D call: TRBD1 (5 bases). Looked up from germline, CDR1 is LGHNA and CDR2 is YSLEER. The CDR3 extends over 13 amino acids. Between the trimmed V and J ends, which lost 2 bases and 6 bases, there was a span of 11 bases. This CDR3 reads CASSQWSGSEQYF. CDR3 coding DNA: TGCGCCAGCAGCCAATGGTCAGGGTCCGAGCAGTACTTC.

The genes are TRBV5-1 and TRBJ2-1; 10 bases map to TRBD2. Germline CDR1 is SGHRS and CDR2 is YFSETQ. The V and J ends lost 0 bases and 4 bases, in that order; junction bases with no gene match: 7. This CDR3 contains 17 residues. The CDR3 bases are TGCGCCAGCAGCTTGGGTTCTCTAGCGGGGGAGTACAATGAGCAGTTCTTC. Translated: CASSLGSLAGEYNEQFF.

This chain joins TRBV3-1 (or the pseudogene TRBV3-2) and TRBJ2-2; 8 bases line up with TRBD1. J was trimmed by 8 bases and V by 3 bases; bases with no gene match: 5. CDR1 is LGHDT and CDR2 is YNNKEL in the germline V gene (reference sequence). The CDR3 loop spans 14 amino acids. CDR3 DNA sequence: TGTGCCAGCAGCCATACAGGGGGTCGTGGGGAGCTGTTTTTT. Its protein product is CASSHTGGRGELFF.

The CDR3 loop is CASRKQGTYGYTF. DNA of the CDR3: TGTGCCAGCAGGAAACAGGGAACCTATGGCTACACCTTC. The chain is built from TRBV25-1 and TRBJ1-2; a weak D match, TRBD1 (6 bases). CDR3 size: 13 residues. The ends were cut back, 6 bases at V and 4 bases at J, with 12 bases in the middle. Germline loops: CDR1 MGHDK, CDR2 SYGVNS.

The V and J genes are TRBV28 and TRBJ1-3, with no clear D. The germline V gene has CDR1 MDHEN and CDR2 SYDVKM. The CDR3 consists of 13 residues. V was pared by 3 bases and J by 8 bases, with 11 bases between. The DNA for the CDR3 is TGTGCCAGCAGTTTGGAACAGTCCGACACCATATATTTT. Its protein is CASSLEQSDTIYF.

The chain uses TRBV7-9 and TRBJ1-2; 7 bases are shared with TRBD1. V gave up 6 bases and J gave up 3 bases; unmatched junction bases: 13. There are 16 residues in the CDR3. Germline V gene sequence: CDR1 SEHNR, CDR2 FQNEAQ (reference sequence). CDR3 sequence: CASRQSRQGKDYGYTF. CDR3 DNA sequence: TGTGCCAGCAGACAATCCCGACAGGGAAAGGACTATGGCTACACCTTC.

This chain links TRBV3-1 (or the pseudogene TRBV3-2) with TRBJ1-4; maybe TRBD1 (5 bases). CDR3 length: 17 residues. Germline values: CDR1 LGHDT, CDR2 YNNKEL (reference sequence). The V end was cut by 8 bases, the J end by 4 bases, with 23 bases between. The CDR3 coding sequence is TGTGCCAGCGCCAATAAAGTCCGGGGGACGGGTAATGAAAAACTGTTTTTT. Translated, it gives CASANKVRGTGNEKLFF.

The chain recombines TRBV19 with TRBJ2-1; TRBD2 matches at 12 bases. Germline V lookup: CDR1 LNHDA, CDR2 SQIVND (reference sequence). CDR3 size: 15 residues. V shed 7 bases and J 6 bases; nucleotides not matched to a gene: 7. In DNA, the CDR3 is TGTGCCAGTACCTCTAGCGGGGGGGCTTTCAATGAGCAGTTCTTC. As protein: CASTSSGGAFNEQFF.